Included here is one TCR beta chain sequence, with context. What it recognizes is unknown. Each TCR beta cDNA library carried unique molecular identifiers. Approximately 0.5 million cDNA molecules were recovered from an input of 1 to 10 million T cells. TCRdb processed the PCR reads anew with MiXCR; each CDR3 protein has one entry. Among 350,000 to 500,000 distinct CDR3 sequences listed, more than 30% were seen once. Germline CDR1 reads MDHEN; CDR2 reads SYDVKM. The CDR3 contains 13 residues. The data originate from a study of post-analysis software for immune sequencing data. General study findings and limits: Multiple sclerosis patients showed significantly lower normalized Chao1 diversity than controls did. Among 5 or 6 TRBV segments more frequent in patients than controls were TRBV5-6, TRBV5-1 and TRBV20-1.

The clonotype comes from a girl aged 2-10 years with multiple sclerosis. V gene TRBV28 combines with J gene TRBJ2-7; D gene unclear. The J call may be incorrect, as the DNA end agrees better with TRBJ2-5. What was sequenced was blood. CDR3 coding DNA: TGTGCCAGCGGCCCACAACCTCAAGAGACCCAGTACTTC. It encodes CASGPQPQETQYF.